The 17 T cell receptor beta chains below were found in one sample sequenced in a study of T cells in Graves' hyperthyroidism and ophthalmopathy. Using RNA transcripts as the source, TCR beta CDR3 regions were amplified. Carried out on the TCR CDR3, a first-round RT-PCR used the HTBI primer set. TCRdb recomputed calls from the multiplex PCR reads with MiXCR, one row per CDR3 protein. The sample records some 420,000 distinct CDR3 sequences, roughly an eighth being singletons. The sample consisted of blood. The receptors derive from a woman aged 18-35 years with Graves' hyperthyroidism.

As for this clonotype: This may be a read error: a much more frequent sequence differs by one nucleotide. The V call is TRBV10-3, the J call TRBJ2-7; 7 nucleotides match TRBD1. Trimming cost V 10 bases and J 3 bases; bases outside gene matches: 15. Germline-derived CDR1 and CDR2 are ENHRY and SYGVKD. The CDR3 is made up of 15 amino acids. CDR3: CASGDPQGIGYEQYF. The CDR3 bases are TGTGCCAGCGGAGACCCACAGGGGATAGGCTACGAGCAGTACTTC.

This clonotype was recorded many times. The V gene is TRBV6-2 or TRBV6-3, the J gene TRBJ2-1; D unclear. The CDR3 spans 13 residues. Germline values: CDR1 MNHEY, CDR2 SVGEGT. V was pared by 9 bases and J by 2 bases, with 11 bases between. The DNA of the CDR3 is TGTGCCAGTAGGACGGACGCCTACAATGAGCAGTTCTTC. This sequence encodes CASRTDAYNEQFF.

The rearrangement links TRBV4-1 to TRBJ2-1, with 8 bases matching TRBD1. V lost 0 bases and J lost 8; bases outside the gene matches: 15. The CDR3 is 18 residues long. The germline V gene has CDR1 MGHRA and CDR2 YSYEKL. CDR3 sequence reads: CASSQEYSGGDLDDEQFF. CDR3 in DNA: TGCGCCAGCAGCCAAGAATACTCAGGGGGCGACCTGGACGATGAGCAGTTCTTC.

The chain uses TRBV5-1 and TRBJ1-4; D is uncertain. There are 15 residues in the CDR3. V was cut by 0 bases and J by 0 bases, with 6 bases left in between. Per the germline V gene, CDR1 is SGHRS and CDR2 is YFSETQ. The CDR3 region has the DNA TGCGCCAGCAGCTTGGACGGACCAACTAATGAAAAACTGTTTTTT. It codes for CASSLDGPTNEKLFF. Full variable domain (missing parts from reference TRBV5-1 and TRBJ1-4): KAGVTQTPRYLIKTRGQQVTLSCSPISGHRSVSWYQQTPGQGLQFLFEYFSETQRNKGNFPGRFSGRQFSNSRSEMNVSTLELGDSALYLCASSLDGPTNEKLFFGSGTQLSVL.

This clonotype has at least ten counts. The genes are TRBV15 and TRBJ1-1; D remains ambiguous. The V gene's germline CDR1 is LNHNV and CDR2 YYDKDF (reference sequence). This CDR3 has 14 amino acids. With 0 bases removed from V and 0 bases from J, the gap between germline ends came to 5 bases. This CDR3 reads CATSREPMNTEAFF. In DNA, the CDR3 is TGTGCCACCAGCAGAGAACCGATGAACACTGAAGCTTTCTTT.

This clonotype came up a few times. The chain has TRBV5-6 and TRBJ2-5, with TRBD2 matching over 10 bases. Germline V gene sequence: CDR1 SGHDT, CDR2 YYEEEE. The V segment lost 4 bases and the J segment 3 bases; nucleotides outside the gene matches: 9. This CDR3 has 16 residues. This CDR3 is CASSAQTSGLKETQYF. The CDR3 region has the DNA TGTGCCAGCAGCGCTCAGACTAGCGGGTTAAAAGAGACCCAGTACTTC. Filled out from reference TRBV5-6 and TRBJ2-5, the complete variable domain reads DAGVTQSPTHLIKTRGQQVTLRCSPKSGHDTVSWYQQALGQGPQFIFQYYEEEERQRGNFPDRFSGHQFPNYSSELNVNALLLGDSALYLCASSAQTSGLKETQYFGPGTRLLVL.

This clonotype was seen a handful of times. The J gene is TRBJ2-5, the V gene TRBV12-3 or TRBV12-4, with TRBD2 matching 7 bases. V gave up 2 bases and J gave up 5 bases; unmatched junction bases: 2. There are 13 residues in the CDR3. The CDR3 DNA sequence: TGTGCCAGCAGTTTAAACGGGGGGGAGACCCAGTACTTC. Its protein product is CASSLNGGETQYF.

In its sample, this clonotype was seen many times. The chain couples TRBV11-2 to TRBJ2-1; D tentatively reads TRBD1 or TRBD2 (6 bases each). The germline V gene has CDR1 SGHAT and CDR2 FQNNGV. Trimming removed 5 bases at V and 4 bases at J, with 12 bases between. This CDR3 has 14 residues. CDR3 sequence (DNA): TGTGCCAGCAGCCAGGAGGGGGGATACAATGAGCAGTTCTTC. Amino acids: CASSQEGGYNEQFF.

Of note for this clonotype: A much bigger clone sits one base away, suggesting this may be a read error. This rearrangement joins TRBV20-1 to TRBJ2-5, with a weak D call TRBD2 (5 bases). The CDR3 loop spans 14 amino acids. V lost 2 bases and J 2 bases, leaving 12 bases between the germline ends. Germline assignment: CDR1 DFQATT and CDR2 SNEGSKA (reference sequence). CDR3: CSARTRREQETQYF. In nucleotides, the CDR3 is TGCAGTGCTAGAACGAGACGGGAACAAGAGACCCAGTACTTC.

This clonotype was detected many times. V gene TRBV11-3 combines with J gene TRBJ2-7; possible D gene TRBD2, 6 bases. Germline CDR1 SGHNT, CDR2 YENEEA. V lost 5 bases to trimming and J lost 6 bases, with 20 bases between them. CDR3 length: 15 amino acids. In DNA form, the CDR3 reads TGTGCCAGCAGCCTTCAGACGGGAGCCATGTCCGAGCAGTACTTC. It encodes CASSLQTGAMSEQYF.

This clonotype appeared many times. The rearrangement links TRBV7-6 to TRBJ2-3; 7 positions agree with TRBD1. Germline V gives CDR1 SGHVS, CDR2 FNYEAQ. J was trimmed by 9 bases and V by 5 bases; bases with no gene match: 8. This CDR3 is 13 amino acids long. The chain's CDR3 is CASSPGTVMTQYF. For the CDR3, the DNA is TGTGCCAGCAGCCCTGGGACAGTAATGACGCAGTATTTT.

This clonotype was counted only a few times. This chain connects TRBV5-1 to TRBJ1-4; 8 positions agree with TRBD1. V lost 0 bases and J lost 8; bases outside the gene matches: 6. The CDR3 extends over 15 amino acids. Germline CDR1 is SGHRS and CDR2 is YFSETQ. The CDR3 coding sequence is TGCGCCAGCAGCTTGGTGACAGGGGTGAACGAAAAACTGTTTTTT. Protein sequence: CASSLVTGVNEKLFF.

This clonotype was observed at least ten times. The V gene is TRBV28, the J gene TRBJ1-1, with D perhaps TRBD1 (5 bases). Germline V gene lookup returns CDR1 MDHEN and CDR2 SYDVKM. Trimming cost V 2 bases and J 6 bases, with 10 bases left between them. The CDR3 loop spans 13 amino acids. The CDR3 sequence: CASSLMAGSEAFF. Written as DNA, the CDR3 is TGTGCCAGCAGTTTAATGGCAGGGTCTGAAGCTTTCTTT.

This clonotype was seen many times. V and J are TRBV2 and TRBJ2-7, with a tentative D call TRBD1 (6 bases). From germline, CDR1 is SNHLY and CDR2 FYNNEI. Trimming removed 4 bases from V and 3 bases from J, with 16 bases in between. The CDR3 is 15 amino acids. The CDR3 nucleotides are TGTGCCAGCAGTGGGGGGCAGGGGACGCTCTACGAGCAGTACTTC. It encodes CASSGGQGTLYEQYF.

In the case of this clonotype: A read error may be the cause here, since a much bigger clone is one base away. CDR3 in amino acids: CASSQDRNAEAFF. Written as DNA, the CDR3 is TGTGCCAGCTCTCAAGACAGGAACGCTGAAGCTTTCTTT. The gene calls are TRBV18 and TRBJ1-1; D may be TRBD1 (6 bases). In germline, CDR1 is KGHSH, CDR2 LQKENI. The CDR3 extends over 13 amino acids. The whole variable domain, remainder taken from reference TRBV18 and TRBJ1-1, is NAGVMQNPRHLVRRRGQEARLRCSPMKGHSHVYWYRQLPEEGLKFMVYLQKENIIDESGMPKERFSAEFPKEGPSILRIQQVVRGDSAAYFCASSQDRNAEAFFGQGTRLTVV.

This clonotype appeared a few times. Being one base from a much bigger clone, this may be a read error. V gene TRBV5-1 combines with J gene TRBJ1-1, with D maybe TRBD1 (6 bases). Trimming left V 1 base short and J 6 bases short, with 16 bases between. CDR3 size: 15 residues. Germline V lookup: CDR1 SGHRS, CDR2 YFSETQ. CDR3 DNA sequence: TGCGCCAGCAGCTTGAAGGGGGTGAGGGACGCTGAAGCTTTCTTT. It yields the protein CASSLKGVRDAEAFF.

The rearrangement uses TRBV20-1 and TRBJ2-2; tentatively, D is TRBD2 (7 bases). Trimming removed 6 bases from V and 7 bases from J, with 18 bases in between. This CDR3 is 14 amino acids long. Germline V gene data show CDR1 as DFQATT and CDR2 as SNEGSKA (reference sequence). The DNA for the CDR3 is TGCAGTGCATCACACCGGGGGGCCGGCGGGGAGCTGTTTTTT. The encoded protein is CSASHRGAGGELFF.